One and the same sample provided the 13 T cell receptor beta chains below, sequenced in a study of blood T cell repertoires in COVID-19. TCRdb's copy holds only in-frame clones and misses some; the assay was immunoSEQ multiplex PCR. The sample gives about 370,000 clones, roughly 90% of which show up once; about 3% is in the top ten. What was sequenced was peripheral blood. The source is a woman in her twenties or thirties with COVID-19, enrolled during active disease.

The rearrangement joins TRBV19 to TRBJ2-3, with a weak D call TRBD1 (5 bases). The CDR3 sequence is 13 residues long. Trimming took off 7 bases at V and 2 bases at J, with 10 bases between the two ends. CDR1 and CDR2 (germline): LNHDA, SQIVND (reference sequence). The CDR3 DNA follows: TGTGCCAGTACTGACAGCCACACAGATACGCAGTATTTT. Translating gives CASTDSHTDTQYF.

This rearrangement joins TRBV6-1 to TRBJ2-5; D uncertain. CDR1 is MNHNS and CDR2 is SASEGT in the germline V gene. The V end lost 0 bases, the J end lost 4 bases, and 3 bases lay between the germline ends. The CDR3 has 12 amino acids. CDR3: CASSEARETQYF. In DNA, the CDR3 is TGTGCCAGCAGTGAAGCTCGAGAGACCCAGTACTTC.

The gene calls are TRBV19 and TRBJ1-5, with 8 bases aligning to TRBD1. The germline V gene encodes CDR1 LNHDA and CDR2 SQIVND (reference sequence). The CDR3 is 16 residues long. J gave up 2 bases and V 8 bases, and 11 bases lay outside the gene matches. The CDR3 DNA reads as TGTGCCAGTGACAGGGGAGGTTTTGTTGGCAATCAGCCCCAGCATTTT. Its translation is CASDRGGFVGNQPQHF.

The J gene is TRBJ1-2, the V gene TRBV7-2, with D perhaps TRBD1 (5 bases). Germline loops: CDR1 SGHTA, CDR2 FQGNSA. Trimming took off 5 bases at V and 1 base at J, with 8 bases between the two ends. This CDR3 spans 13 amino acids. CDR3 in amino acids: CASSPDSNYGYTF. Written as DNA, the CDR3 is TGTGCCAGCAGCCCCGACAGTAACTATGGCTACACCTTC. Filled out from reference TRBV7-2 and TRBJ1-2, the complete variable domain reads GAGVSQSPSNKVTEKGKDVELRCDPISGHTALYWYRQSLGQGLEFLIYFQGNSAPDKSGLPSDRFSAERTGGSVSTLTIQRTQQEDSAVYLCASSPDSNYGYTFGSGTRLTVV.

V usage is TRBV7-9 and J usage is TRBJ1-1, with D uncertain. The V gene lost 2 bases and the J gene lost 6 bases, with 13 bases spanning the gap. Germline CDR1 reads SEHNR; CDR2 reads FQNEAQ (reference sequence). The CDR3 runs to 14 residues. The CDR3 spells CASSLFDGKAEAFF. In DNA form, the CDR3 reads TGTGCCAGCAGCTTATTTGACGGGAAGGCTGAAGCTTTCTTT. Full variable domain (outside the CDR3, taken from reference TRBV7-9 and TRBJ1-1): DTGVSQNPRHKITKRGQNVTFRCDPISEHNRLYWYRQTLGQGPEFLTYFQNEAQLEKSRLLSDRFSAERPKGSFSTLEIQRTEQGDSAMYLCASSLFDGKAEAFFGQGTRLTVV.

The chain employs TRBV28 and TRBJ1-5; D is possibly TRBD1 (6 bases). This CDR3 comprises 14 residues. CDR1 MDHEN and CDR2 SYDVKM come from the germline V gene. Between the trimmed V and J ends, which lost 5 bases and 3 bases, there was a span of 11 bases. The DNA of the CDR3 is TGTGCCAGCAGTCTCGGGACACCCAATCAGCCCCAGCATTTT. Translation: CASSLGTPNQPQHF.

This chain joins TRBV4-1 and TRBJ1-3; a possible D gene is TRBD1 (5 bases). This CDR3 has 15 amino acids. The V end was cut by 0 bases, the J end by 3 bases, with 9 bases between. The germline V gene encodes CDR1 MGHRA and CDR2 YSYEKL. The CDR3 reads CASSQDSGHGNTIYF. The CDR3 nucleotides read TGCGCCAGCAGCCAAGATTCAGGGCATGGAAACACCATATATTTT.

The table lists this clone with a few counts. The J gene is TRBJ1-5, the V gene TRBV5-6; a possible D gene is TRBD1 (5 bases). Germline V gene sequence: CDR1 SGHDT, CDR2 YYEEEE. CDR3 length: 17 residues. V was pared by 4 bases and J by 1 base, with 18 bases between. The CDR3 nucleotides are TGTGCCAGCAGCCTGAGGGGAGGGGCCAGAAGCAATCAGCCCCAGCATTTT. Amino acid sequence: CASSLRGGARSNQPQHF. Using reference TRBV5-6 and TRBJ1-5 for the parts outside the CDR3, the full variable domain is DAGVTQSPTHLIKTRGQQVTLRCSPKSGHDTVSWYQQALGQGPQFIFQYYEEEERQRGNFPDRFSGHQFPNYSSELNVNALLLGDSALYLCASSLRGGARSNQPQHFGDGTRLSIL.

This clone has only a few counts. The identical CDR3 is also encoded by other nucleotide sequences in the sample. The chain joins TRBV12-3 or TRBV12-4 to TRBJ1-1; D is uncertain. The V end lost 3 bases, the J end lost 1 base, and 6 bases lay between the germline ends. This CDR3 is built from 13 residues. The CDR3 loop is CASSFRGNTEAFF. As DNA, the CDR3 is TGTGCCAGCAGTTTTAGAGGGAACACTGAAGCTTTCTTT.

This chain uses TRBV30 with TRBJ1-2; possibly TRBD1 for D (5 bases). This CDR3 spans 11 amino acids. From germline, CDR1 is GTSNPN and CDR2 SVGIG (reference sequence). V gave up 8 bases and J gave up 8 bases, with 15 bases separating them. As DNA, the CDR3 is TGTGCCCATTCAAATGGGGCGGGCTACACCTTC. Translated: CAHSNGAGYTF.

V and J are TRBV5-1 and TRBJ2-1, with TRBD2 matching over 10 bases. V trimming: 8 bases; J trimming: 4 bases; junction bases outside the gene matches: 3. CDR3 length: 13 amino acids. CDR1 SGHRS and CDR2 YFSETQ come from the germline V gene. This chain's CDR3 is CASTSGNYNEQFF. The CDR3 coding sequence is TGCGCCAGTACTAGCGGGAATTACAATGAGCAGTTCTTC.

The J gene is TRBJ1-1, the V gene TRBV7-9; 9 bases are a match to TRBD1. The CDR3 spans 17 residues. Unmatched junction bases numbered 5, after V lost 0 bases and J lost 0 bases. CDR1 is SEHNR, CDR2 FQNEAQ, per germline (reference sequence). The CDR3 spells CASSLAFGTGMNTEAFF. The CDR3 DNA reads TGTGCCAGCAGCTTAGCTTTTGGGACAGGGATGAACACTGAAGCTTTCTTT.

The genes are TRBV27 and TRBJ1-5, with TRBD1 identical over 9 bases. The germline V gene encodes CDR1 MNHEY and CDR2 SMNVEV (reference sequence). J lost 2 bases, V lost 3 bases, and 5 bases had no gene match. The CDR3 loop spans 16 amino acids. CDR3: CASSLYRTGGNQPQHF. In DNA form, the CDR3 reads TGTGCCAGCAGTTTGTATAGGACAGGGGGCAATCAGCCCCAGCATTTT.